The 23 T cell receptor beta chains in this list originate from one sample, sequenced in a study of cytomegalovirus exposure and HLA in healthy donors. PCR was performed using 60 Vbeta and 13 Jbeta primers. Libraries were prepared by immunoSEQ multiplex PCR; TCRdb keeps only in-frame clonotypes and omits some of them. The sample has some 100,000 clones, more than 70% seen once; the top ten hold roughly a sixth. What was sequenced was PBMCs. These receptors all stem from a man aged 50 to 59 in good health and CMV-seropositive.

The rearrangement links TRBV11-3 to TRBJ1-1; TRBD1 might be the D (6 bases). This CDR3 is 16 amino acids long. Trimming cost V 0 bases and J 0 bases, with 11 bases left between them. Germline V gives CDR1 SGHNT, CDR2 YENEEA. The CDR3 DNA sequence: TGTGCCAGCAGCTTAGATCCCGGGGGGCTGAACACTGAAGCTTTCTTT. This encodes CASSLDPGGLNTEAFF.

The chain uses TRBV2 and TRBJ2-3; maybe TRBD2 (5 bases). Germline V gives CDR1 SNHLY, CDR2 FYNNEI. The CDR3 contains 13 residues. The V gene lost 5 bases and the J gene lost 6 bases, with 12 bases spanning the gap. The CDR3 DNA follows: TGTGCCAGCAGTTCCCTGAGGGCGGATACGCAGTATTTT. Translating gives CASSSLRADTQYF.

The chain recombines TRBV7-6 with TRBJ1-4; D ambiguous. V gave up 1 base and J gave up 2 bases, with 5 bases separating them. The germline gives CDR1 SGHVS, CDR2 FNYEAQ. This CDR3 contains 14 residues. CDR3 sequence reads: CASSLGATNEKLFF. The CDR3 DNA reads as TGTGCCAGCAGCTTAGGGGCGACTAATGAAAAACTGTTTTTT.

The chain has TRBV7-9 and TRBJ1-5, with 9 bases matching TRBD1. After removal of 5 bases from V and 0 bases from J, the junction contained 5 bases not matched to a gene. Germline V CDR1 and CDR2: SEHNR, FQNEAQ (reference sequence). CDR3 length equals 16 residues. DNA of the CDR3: TGTGCCAGCAGCATAGGACAGGGGTATAGCAATCAGCCCCAGCATTTT. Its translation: CASSIGQGYSNQPQHF.

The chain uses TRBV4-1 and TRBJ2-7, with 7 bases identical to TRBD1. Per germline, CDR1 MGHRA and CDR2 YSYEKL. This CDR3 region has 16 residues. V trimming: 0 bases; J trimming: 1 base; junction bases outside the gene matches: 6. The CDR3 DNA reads TGCGCCAGCAGCCAAGATACAGGGGCTATTTCCTACGAGCAGTACTTC. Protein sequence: CASSQDTGAISYEQYF.

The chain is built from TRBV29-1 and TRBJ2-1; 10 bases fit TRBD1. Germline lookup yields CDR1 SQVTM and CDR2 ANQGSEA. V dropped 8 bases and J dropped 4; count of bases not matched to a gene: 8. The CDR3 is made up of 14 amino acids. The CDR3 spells CSLRPGQGYNEQFF. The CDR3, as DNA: TGCAGCCTACGCCCGGGACAGGGGTACAATGAGCAGTTCTTC.

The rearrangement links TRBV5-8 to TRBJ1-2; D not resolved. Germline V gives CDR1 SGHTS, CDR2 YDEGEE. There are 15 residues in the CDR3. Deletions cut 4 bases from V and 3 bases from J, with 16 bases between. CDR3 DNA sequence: TGTGCCAGCAGCCCGACGGTGGGGAGTTACTATGGCTACACCTTC. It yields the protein CASSPTVGSYYGYTF.

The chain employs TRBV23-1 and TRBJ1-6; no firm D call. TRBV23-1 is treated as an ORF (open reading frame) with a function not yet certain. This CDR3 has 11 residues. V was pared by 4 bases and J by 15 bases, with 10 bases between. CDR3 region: CASSRWRVLHF. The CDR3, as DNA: TGCGCCAGCAGTCGATGGAGGGTCCTCCACTTT.

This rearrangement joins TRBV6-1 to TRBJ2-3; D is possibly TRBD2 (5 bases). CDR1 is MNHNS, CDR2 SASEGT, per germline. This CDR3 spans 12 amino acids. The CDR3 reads CSARVSTDTQYF. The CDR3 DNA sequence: TGTAGCGCGCGGGTCAGCACAGATACGCAGTATTTT.

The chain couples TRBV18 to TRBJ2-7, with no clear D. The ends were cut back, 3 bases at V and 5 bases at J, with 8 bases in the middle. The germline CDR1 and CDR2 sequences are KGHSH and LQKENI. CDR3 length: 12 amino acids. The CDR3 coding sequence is TGTGCCAGCTCACCCAGCGAGGACGAGCAGTACTTC. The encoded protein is CASSPSEDEQYF.

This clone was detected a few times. CDR3 sequence: CATSRDSWQGNEQYF. The CDR3 bases are TGTGCCACCAGCAGAGATAGTTGGCAGGGGAACGAGCAGTACTTC. This chain links TRBV15 with TRBJ2-7, with D perhaps matching TRBD1 (6 bases). V shed 0 bases and J shed 5 bases, with 14 bases lying between them. The CDR3 length is 15 residues. The germline gives CDR1 LNHNV, CDR2 YYDKDF (reference sequence).

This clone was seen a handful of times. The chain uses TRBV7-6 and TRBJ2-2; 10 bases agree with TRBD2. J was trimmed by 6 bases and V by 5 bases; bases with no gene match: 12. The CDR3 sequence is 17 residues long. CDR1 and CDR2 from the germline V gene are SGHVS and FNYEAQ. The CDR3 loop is CASSPWTSGLSAGELFF. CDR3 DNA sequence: TGTGCCAGCAGCCCCTGGACTAGCGGATTGTCCGCCGGGGAGCTGTTTTTT. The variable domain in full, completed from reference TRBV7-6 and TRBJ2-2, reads GAGVSQSPRYKVTKRGQDVALRCDPISGHVSLYWYRQALGQGPEFLTYFNYEAQQDKSGLPNDRFSAERPEGSISTLTIQRTEQRDSAMYRCASSPWTSGLSAGELFFGEGSRLTVL.

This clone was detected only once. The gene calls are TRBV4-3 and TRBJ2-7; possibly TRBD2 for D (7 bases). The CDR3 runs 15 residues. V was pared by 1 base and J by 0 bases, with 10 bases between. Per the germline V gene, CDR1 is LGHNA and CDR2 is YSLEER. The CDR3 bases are TGCGCCAGCAGCCAAGGGCGGGGGCCCTCCTACGAGCAGTACTTC. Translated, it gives CASSQGRGPSYEQYF.

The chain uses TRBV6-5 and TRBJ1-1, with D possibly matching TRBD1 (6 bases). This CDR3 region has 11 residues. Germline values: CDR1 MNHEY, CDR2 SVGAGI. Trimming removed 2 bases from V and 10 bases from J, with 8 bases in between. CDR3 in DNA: TGTGCCAGCAGTTACACAGGGAGAGCTTTCTTT. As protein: CASSYTGRAFF.

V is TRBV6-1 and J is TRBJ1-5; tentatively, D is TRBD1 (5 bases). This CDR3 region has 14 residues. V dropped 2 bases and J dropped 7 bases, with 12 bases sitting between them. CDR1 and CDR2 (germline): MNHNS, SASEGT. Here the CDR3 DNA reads TGTGCCAGCAGTGAAAGGAGGGGTGGGCAGCCCCAGCATTTT. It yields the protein CASSERRGGQPQHF.

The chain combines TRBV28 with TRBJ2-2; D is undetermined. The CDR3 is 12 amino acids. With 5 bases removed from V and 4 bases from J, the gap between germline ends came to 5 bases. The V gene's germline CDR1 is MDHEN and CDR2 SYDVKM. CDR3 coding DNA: TGTGCCAGCAGTATGAGCACCGGGGAGCTGTTTTTT. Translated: CASSMSTGELFF.

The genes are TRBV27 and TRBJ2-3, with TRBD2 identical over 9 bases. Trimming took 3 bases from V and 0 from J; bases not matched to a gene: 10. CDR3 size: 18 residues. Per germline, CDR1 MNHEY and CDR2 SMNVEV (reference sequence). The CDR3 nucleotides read TGTGCCAGCAGTTTTACTAGCGGGTGGGGGGCTAGCACAGATACGCAGTATTTT. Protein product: CASSFTSGWGASTDTQYF.

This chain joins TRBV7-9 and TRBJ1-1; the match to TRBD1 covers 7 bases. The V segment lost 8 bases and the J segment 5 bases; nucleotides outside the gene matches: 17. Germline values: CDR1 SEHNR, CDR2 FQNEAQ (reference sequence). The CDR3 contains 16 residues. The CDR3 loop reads CASAHPRNTGETEAFF. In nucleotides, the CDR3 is TGTGCCAGCGCCCATCCCCGAAATACAGGGGAAACTGAAGCTTTCTTT.

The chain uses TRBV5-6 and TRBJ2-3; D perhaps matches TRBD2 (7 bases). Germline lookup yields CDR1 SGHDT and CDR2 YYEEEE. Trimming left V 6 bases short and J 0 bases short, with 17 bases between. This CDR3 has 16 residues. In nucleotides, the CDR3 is TGTGCCAGCACCAGAGGGGGGGTTCTTAGCACAGATACGCAGTATTTT. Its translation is CASTRGGVLSTDTQYF.

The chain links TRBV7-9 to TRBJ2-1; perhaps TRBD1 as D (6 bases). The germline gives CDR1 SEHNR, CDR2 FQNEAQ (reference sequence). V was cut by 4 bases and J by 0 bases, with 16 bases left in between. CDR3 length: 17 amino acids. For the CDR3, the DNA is TGTGCCAGCAGCTCCCAGGGGAGTCCAGGCTCCTACAATGAGCAGTTCTTC. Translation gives CASSSQGSPGSYNEQFF.

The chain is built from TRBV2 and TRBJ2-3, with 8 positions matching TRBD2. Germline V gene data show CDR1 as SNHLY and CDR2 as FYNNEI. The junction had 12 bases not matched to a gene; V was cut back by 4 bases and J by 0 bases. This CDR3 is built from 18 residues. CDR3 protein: CASSAASGGPYSTDTQYF. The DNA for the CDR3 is TGTGCCAGCAGTGCGGCCAGCGGGGGCCCTTACAGCACAGATACGCAGTATTTT.

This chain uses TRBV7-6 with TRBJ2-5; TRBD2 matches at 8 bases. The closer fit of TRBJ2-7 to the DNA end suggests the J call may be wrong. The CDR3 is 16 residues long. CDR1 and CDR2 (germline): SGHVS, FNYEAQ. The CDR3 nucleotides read TGTGCCAGCAGCGCCTTGCCTAGCGGGTCCTCCTACGAGCAGTACTTC. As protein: CASSALPSGSSYEQYF.

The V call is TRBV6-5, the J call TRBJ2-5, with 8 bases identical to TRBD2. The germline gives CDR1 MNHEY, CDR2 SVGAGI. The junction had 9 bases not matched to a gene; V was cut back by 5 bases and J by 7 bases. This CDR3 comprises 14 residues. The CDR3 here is CASSGGGGRWTQYF. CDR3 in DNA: TGTGCCAGCAGTGGGGGCGGGGGGCGGTGGACCCAGTACTTC.